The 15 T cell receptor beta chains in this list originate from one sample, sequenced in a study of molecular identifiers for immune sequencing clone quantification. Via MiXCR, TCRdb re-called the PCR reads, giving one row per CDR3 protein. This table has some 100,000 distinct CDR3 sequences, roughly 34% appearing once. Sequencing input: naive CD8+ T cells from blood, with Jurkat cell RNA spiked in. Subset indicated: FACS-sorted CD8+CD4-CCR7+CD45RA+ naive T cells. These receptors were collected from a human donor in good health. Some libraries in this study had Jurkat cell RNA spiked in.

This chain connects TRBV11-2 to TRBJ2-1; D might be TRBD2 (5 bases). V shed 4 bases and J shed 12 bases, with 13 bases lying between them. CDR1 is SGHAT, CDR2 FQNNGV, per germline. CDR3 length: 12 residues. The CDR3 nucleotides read TGTGCCAGCAGCTATCCCAACGCGGGGCAGTTCTTC. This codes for CASSYPNAGQFF.

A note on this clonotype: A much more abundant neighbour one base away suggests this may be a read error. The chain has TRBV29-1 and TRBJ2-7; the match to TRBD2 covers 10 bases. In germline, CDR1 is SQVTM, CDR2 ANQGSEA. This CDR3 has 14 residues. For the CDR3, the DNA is TGCAGCATTGAGGGCCTAGCGGGAGATTACGAGCAGTACTTC. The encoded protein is CSIEGLAGDYEQYF.

CDR3 bases: TGTGCCAGCAGCGTAGGAGGGACCTACGAGCAGTACTTC. Its translation is CASSVGGTYEQYF. V gene TRBV9 combines with J gene TRBJ2-7; a possible D gene is TRBD2 (5 bases). The length of the CDR3 is 13 residues. Germline CDR1 reads SGDLS; CDR2 reads YYNGEE. V was trimmed by 0 bases and J by 2 bases, leaving 6 bases between them.

The CDR3 bases are TGTGCCAGCAGCGGGGGACAGGAAGAGACCCAGTACTTC. The encoded protein is CASSGGQEETQYF. J is TRBJ2-5 and V is TRBV7-9, with 8 bases identical to TRBD1. V lost 5 bases and J lost 3; bases outside the gene matches: 2. Per germline, CDR1 SEHNR and CDR2 FQNEAQ (reference sequence). CDR3 length equals 13 residues.

DNA of the CDR3: TGCGCCAGCAGCCAAGGTGTCGCGGGAGGATACAATGAGCAGTTCTTC. Translation: CASSQGVAGGYNEQFF. This chain links TRBV4-3 with TRBJ2-1, with 8 bases that match TRBD2. The CDR3 has 16 amino acids. J was trimmed by 4 bases and V by 1 base; bases with no gene match: 6. CDR1 and CDR2 from the germline V gene are LGHNA and YSLEER.

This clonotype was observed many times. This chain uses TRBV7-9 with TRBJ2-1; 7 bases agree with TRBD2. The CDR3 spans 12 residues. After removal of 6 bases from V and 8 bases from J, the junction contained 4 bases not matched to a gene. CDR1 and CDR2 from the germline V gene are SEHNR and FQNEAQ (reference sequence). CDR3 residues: CASRRTSDEQFF. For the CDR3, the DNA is TGTGCCAGCAGGAGGACTAGTGATGAGCAGTTCTTC.

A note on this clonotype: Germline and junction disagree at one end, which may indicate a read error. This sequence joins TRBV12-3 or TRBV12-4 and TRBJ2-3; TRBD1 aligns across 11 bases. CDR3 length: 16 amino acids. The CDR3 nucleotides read TGTACCAGCAGCAATATCCGGGACAGGGGGACAGATACGCAGTATTTT. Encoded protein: CTSSNIRDRGTDTQYF.

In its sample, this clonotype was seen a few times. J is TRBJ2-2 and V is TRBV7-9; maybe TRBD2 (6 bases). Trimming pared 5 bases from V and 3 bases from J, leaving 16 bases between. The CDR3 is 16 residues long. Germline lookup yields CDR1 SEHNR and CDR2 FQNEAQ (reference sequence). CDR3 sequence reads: CASSPRRRDDTGELFF. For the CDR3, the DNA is TGTGCCAGCAGCCCCCGTCGGCGGGATGACACCGGGGAGCTGTTTTTT.

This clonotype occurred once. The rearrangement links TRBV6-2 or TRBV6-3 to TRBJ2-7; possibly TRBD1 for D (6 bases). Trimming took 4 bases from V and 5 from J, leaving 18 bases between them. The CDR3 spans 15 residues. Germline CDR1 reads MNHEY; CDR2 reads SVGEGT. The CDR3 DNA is TGTGCCAGCAGTTTCAATTGGGACATTGCCAACGAGCAGTACTTC. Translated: CASSFNWDIANEQYF.

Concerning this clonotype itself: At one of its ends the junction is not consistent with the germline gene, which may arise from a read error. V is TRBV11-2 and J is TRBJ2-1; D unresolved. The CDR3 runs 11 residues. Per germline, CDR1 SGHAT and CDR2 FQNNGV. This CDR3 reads CACRRYNEQFF. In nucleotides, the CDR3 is TGTGCCTGCAGACGATACAATGAGCAGTTCTTC.

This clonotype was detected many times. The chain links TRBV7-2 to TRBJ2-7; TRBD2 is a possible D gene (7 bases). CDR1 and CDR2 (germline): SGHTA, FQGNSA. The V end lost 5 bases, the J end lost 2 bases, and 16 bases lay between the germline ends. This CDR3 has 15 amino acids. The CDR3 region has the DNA TGTGCCAGCAGCCCGGAGGGGGGGGATACCTACGAGCAGTACTTC. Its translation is CASSPEGGDTYEQYF. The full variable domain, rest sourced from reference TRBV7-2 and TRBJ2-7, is GAGVSQSPSNKVTEKGKDVELRCDPISGHTALYWYRQSLGQGLEFLIYFQGNSAPDKSGLPSDRFSAERTGGSVSTLTIQRTQQEDSAVYLCASSPEGGDTYEQYFGPGTRLTVT.

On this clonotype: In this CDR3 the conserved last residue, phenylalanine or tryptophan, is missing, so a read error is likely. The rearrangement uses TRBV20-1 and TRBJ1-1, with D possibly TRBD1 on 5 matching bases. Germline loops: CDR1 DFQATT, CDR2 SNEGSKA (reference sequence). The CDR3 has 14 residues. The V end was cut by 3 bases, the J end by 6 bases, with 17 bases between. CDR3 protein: CSARGQNWTAEAFL. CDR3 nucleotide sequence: TGCAGTGCTAGGGGGCAGAATTGGACCGCTGAAGCTTTCTTA.

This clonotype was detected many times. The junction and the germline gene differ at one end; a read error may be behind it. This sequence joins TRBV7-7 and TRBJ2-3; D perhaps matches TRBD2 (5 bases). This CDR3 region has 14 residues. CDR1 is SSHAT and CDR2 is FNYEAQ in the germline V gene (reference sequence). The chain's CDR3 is CASSLGGLADTQYF. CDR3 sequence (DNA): TGTGCTAGCAGCTTAGGAGGTTTGGCAGATACGCAGTATTTT.

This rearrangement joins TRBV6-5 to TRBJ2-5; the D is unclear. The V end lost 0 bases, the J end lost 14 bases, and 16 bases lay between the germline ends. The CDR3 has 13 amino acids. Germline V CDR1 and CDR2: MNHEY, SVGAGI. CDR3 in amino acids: CASSYSTRVVLYF. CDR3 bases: TGTGCCAGCAGTTACTCGACCCGTGTTGTGCTTTACTTC.

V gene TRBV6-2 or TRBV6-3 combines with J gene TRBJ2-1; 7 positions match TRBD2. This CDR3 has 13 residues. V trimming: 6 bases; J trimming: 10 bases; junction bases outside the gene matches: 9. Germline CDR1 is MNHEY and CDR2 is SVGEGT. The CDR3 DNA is TGTGCCAGCAGCTACCCGGCGGGAGTGGAGCAGTTCTTC. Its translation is CASSYPAGVEQFF.